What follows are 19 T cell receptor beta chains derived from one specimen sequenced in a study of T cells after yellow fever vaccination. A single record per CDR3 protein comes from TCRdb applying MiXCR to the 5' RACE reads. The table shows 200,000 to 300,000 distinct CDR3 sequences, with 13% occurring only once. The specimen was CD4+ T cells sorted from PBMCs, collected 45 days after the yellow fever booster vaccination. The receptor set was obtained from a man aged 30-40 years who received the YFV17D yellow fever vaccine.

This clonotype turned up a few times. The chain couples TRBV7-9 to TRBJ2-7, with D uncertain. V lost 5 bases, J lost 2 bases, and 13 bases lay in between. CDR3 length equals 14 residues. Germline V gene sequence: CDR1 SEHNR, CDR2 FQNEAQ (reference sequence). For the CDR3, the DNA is TGTGCCAGCAGCCTCGTAGGGCCCCCCTACGAGCAGTACTTC. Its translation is CASSLVGPPYEQYF.

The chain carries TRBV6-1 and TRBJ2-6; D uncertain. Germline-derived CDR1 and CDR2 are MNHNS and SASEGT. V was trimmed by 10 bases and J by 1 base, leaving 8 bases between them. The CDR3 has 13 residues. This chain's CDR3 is CATKKSGANVLTF. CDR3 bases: TGTGCCACCAAAAAGTCTGGGGCCAACGTCCTGACTTTC.

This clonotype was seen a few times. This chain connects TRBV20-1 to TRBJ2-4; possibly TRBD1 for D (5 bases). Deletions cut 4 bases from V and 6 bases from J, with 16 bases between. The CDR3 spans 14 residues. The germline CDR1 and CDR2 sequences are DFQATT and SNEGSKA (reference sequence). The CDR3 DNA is TGCAGTGCTAACCAGCTCAGGGTGGGAAACATTCAGTACTTC. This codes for CSANQLRVGNIQYF.

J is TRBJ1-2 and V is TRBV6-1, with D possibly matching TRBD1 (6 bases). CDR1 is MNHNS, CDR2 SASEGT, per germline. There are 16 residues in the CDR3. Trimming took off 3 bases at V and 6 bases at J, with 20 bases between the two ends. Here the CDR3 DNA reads TGTGCCAGCAGTGAGCTTACAGGGTACGATTTGAATGGCTACACCTTC. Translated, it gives CASSELTGYDLNGYTF.

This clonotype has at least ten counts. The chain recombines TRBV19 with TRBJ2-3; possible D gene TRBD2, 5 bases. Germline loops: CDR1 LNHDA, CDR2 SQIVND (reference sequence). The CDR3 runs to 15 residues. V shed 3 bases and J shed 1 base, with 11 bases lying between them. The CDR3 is CASSIGRRGTDTQYF. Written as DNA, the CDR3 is TGTGCCAGTAGTATTGGACGGCGGGGCACAGATACGCAGTATTTT. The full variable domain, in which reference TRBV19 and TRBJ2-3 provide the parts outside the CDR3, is DGGITQSPKYLFRKEGQNVTLSCEQNLNHDAMYWYRQDPGQGLRLIYYSQIVNDFQKGDIAEGYSVSREKKESFPLTVTSAQKNPTAFYLCASSIGRRGTDTQYFGPGTRLTVL.

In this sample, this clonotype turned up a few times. The CDR3: CASSLEGLGGYTEAFF. CDR3 nucleotides: TGCGCCAGCAGCTTGGAGGGCCTAGGGGGATACACTGAAGCTTTCTTT. The chain has TRBV5-1 and TRBJ1-1, with TRBD1 as a possible D gene (6 bases). Germline CDR1 and CDR2: SGHRS and YFSETQ. The V end was cut by 0 bases, the J end by 3 bases, with 15 bases between. This CDR3 contains 16 residues.

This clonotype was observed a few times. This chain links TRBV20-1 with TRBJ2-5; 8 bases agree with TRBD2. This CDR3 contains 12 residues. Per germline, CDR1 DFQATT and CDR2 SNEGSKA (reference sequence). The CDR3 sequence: CRPGRVQETQYF. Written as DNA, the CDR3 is TGCAGACCCGGGAGGGTGCAAGAGACCCAGTACTTC.

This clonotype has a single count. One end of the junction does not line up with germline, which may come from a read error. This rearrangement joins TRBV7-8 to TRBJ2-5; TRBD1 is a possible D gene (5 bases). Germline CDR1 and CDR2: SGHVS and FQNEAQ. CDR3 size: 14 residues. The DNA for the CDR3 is TGTGCCAGCAGCATAGCCAGGGTGGGGGAGACCCAGTACTTC. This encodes CASSIARVGETQYF.

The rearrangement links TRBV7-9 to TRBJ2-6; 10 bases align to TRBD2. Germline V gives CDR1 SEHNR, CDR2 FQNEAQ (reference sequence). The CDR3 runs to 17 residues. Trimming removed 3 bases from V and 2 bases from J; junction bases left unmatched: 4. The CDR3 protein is CASSFRSGRAGANVLTF. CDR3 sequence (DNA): TGTGCCAGCAGCTTCCGGAGCGGGAGGGCTGGGGCCAACGTCCTGACTTTC. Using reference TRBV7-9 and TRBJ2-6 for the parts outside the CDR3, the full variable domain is DTGVSQNPRHKITKRGQNVTFRCDPISEHNRLYWYRQTLGQGPEFLTYFQNEAQLEKSRLLSDRFSAERPKGSFSTLEIQRTEQGDSAMYLCASSFRSGRAGANVLTFGAGSRLTVL.

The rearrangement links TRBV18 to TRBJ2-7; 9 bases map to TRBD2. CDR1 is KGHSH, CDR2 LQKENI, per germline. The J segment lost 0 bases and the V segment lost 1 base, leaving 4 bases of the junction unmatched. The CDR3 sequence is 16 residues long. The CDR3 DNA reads TGTGCCAGCTCACCACAAGGAGCGGGGGGCTCCTACGAGCAGTACTTC. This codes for CASSPQGAGGSYEQYF.

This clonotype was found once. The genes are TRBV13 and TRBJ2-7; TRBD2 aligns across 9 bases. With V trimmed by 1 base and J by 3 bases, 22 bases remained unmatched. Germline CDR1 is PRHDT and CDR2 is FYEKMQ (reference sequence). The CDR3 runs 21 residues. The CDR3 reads CASSLEGIPTSGENPSYEQYF. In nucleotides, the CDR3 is TGTGCCAGCAGCTTAGAAGGCATTCCGACTAGCGGAGAAAACCCCAGCTACGAGCAGTACTTC.

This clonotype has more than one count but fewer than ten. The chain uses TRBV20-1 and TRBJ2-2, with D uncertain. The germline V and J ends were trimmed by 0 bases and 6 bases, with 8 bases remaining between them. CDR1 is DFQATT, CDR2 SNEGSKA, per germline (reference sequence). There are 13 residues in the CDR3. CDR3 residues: CSAREGSPGELFF. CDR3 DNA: TGCAGTGCTAGAGAGGGTTCTCCCGGGGAGCTGTTTTTT.

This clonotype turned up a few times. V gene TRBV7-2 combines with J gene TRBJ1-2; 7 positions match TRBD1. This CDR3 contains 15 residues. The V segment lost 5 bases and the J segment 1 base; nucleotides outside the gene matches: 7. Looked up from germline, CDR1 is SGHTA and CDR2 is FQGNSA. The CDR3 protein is CASSLTGTDNYGYTF. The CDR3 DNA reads TGTGCCAGCAGCCTCACTGGGACAGATAACTATGGCTACACCTTC.

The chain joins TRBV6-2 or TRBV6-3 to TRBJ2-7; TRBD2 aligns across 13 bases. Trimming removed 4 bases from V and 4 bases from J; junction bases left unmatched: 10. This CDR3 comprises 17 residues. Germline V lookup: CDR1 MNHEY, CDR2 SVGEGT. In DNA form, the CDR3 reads TGTGCCAGCAGTTTTAGGACTAGCGGGAGAAGTTTTTACGAGCAGTACTTC. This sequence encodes CASSFRTSGRSFYEQYF.

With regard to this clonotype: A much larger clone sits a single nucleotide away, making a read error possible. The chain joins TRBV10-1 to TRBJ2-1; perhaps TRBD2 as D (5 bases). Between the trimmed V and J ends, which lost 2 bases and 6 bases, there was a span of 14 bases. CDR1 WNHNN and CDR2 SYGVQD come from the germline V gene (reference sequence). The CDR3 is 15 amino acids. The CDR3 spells CASSEEGRGCNEQFF. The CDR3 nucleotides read TGCGCCAGCAGTGAGGAGGGAAGAGGCTGCAATGAGCAGTTCTTC.

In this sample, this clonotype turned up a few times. The CDR3 here is CASSLDALSSYNEQFF. CDR3 coding DNA: TGCGCCAGCAGCTTGGATGCGCTGAGCTCCTACAATGAGCAGTTCTTC. The chain employs TRBV5-1 and TRBJ2-1, with D uncertain. Per germline, CDR1 SGHRS and CDR2 YFSETQ. V was trimmed by 0 bases and J by 0 bases, leaving 10 bases between them. The CDR3 spans 16 residues.

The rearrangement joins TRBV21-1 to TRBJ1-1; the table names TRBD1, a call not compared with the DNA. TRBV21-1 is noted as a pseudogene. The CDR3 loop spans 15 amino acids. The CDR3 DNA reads TGTGCCAGCAGCATGTACTCAGGGGGCTTGGATGAAGCTTTCTTT. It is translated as CASSMYSGGLDEAFF.

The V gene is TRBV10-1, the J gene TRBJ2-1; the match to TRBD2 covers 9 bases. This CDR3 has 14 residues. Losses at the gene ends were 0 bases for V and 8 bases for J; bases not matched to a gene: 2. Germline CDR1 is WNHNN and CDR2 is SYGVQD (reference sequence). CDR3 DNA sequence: TGCGCCAGCAGTGAGTCGCAGCGGGAGGATGAGCAGTTCTTC. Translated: CASSESQREDEQFF.

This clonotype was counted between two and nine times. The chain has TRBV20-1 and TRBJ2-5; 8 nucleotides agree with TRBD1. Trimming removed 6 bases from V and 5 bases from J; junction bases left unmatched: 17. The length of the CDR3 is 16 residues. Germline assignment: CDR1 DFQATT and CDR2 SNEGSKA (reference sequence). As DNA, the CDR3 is TGCAGTGCCGACGGGGGTGGAAACAGGGGGTACGAGACCCAGTACTTC. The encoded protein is CSADGGGNRGYETQYF.